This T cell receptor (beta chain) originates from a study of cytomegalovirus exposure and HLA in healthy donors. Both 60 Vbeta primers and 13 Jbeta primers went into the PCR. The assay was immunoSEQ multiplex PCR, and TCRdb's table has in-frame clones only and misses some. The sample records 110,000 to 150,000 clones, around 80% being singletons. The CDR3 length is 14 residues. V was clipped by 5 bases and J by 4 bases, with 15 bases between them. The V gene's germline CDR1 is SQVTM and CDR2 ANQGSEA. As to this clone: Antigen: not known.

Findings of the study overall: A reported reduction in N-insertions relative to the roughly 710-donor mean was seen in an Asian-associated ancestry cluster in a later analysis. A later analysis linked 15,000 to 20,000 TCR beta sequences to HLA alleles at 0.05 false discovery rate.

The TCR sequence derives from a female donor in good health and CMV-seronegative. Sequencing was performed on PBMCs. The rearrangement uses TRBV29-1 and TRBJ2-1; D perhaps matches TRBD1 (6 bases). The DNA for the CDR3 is TGCAGCGTTAACCCTGTGGGACAATACAATGAGCAGTTCTTC. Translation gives CSVNPVGQYNEQFF.